This passage covers 12 T cell receptor beta chains from one sample sequenced in a study of OX40 agonist ivuxolimab in advanced cancers. Clones were read by immunoSEQ multiplex PCR, and TCRdb kept only the in-frame ones, dropping some. The profile covers about 55,000 clones, with approximately 86% appearing a single time and roughly 13% taken by the ten largest. This specimen was CD4+ or CD8+ T cells sorted from blood, taken in a trial of the OX40 agonist ivuxolimab. The receptors shown here come from an adult with an advanced solid tumor such as melanoma, head and neck, liver or kidney cancer.

The chain links TRBV5-1 to TRBJ2-2; D gene uncertain. The V gene lost 0 bases and the J gene lost 2 bases, with 8 bases spanning the gap. The CDR3 length is 15 residues. CDR1 is SGHRS, CDR2 YFSETQ, per germline. The DNA of the CDR3 is TGCGCCAGCAGCTTGGCCTGGGGAAACACCGGGGAGCTGTTTTTT. Translation: CASSLAWGNTGELFF.

In its sample, this clone was seen once. This chain connects TRBV27 to TRBJ1-5, with D possibly being TRBD1 (6 bases). V lost 2 bases and J lost 7, with 18 bases in between. There are 16 residues in the CDR3. Germline-derived CDR1 and CDR2 are MNHEY and SMNVEV (reference sequence). CDR3: CASSLETGLPKQPQHF. The CDR3 DNA sequence: TGTGCCAGCAGTTTAGAAACAGGGCTCCCGAAGCAGCCCCAGCATTTT.

This chain links TRBV7-2 with TRBJ2-1; TRBD1 or TRBD2 may be the D gene (6 bases each). This CDR3 has 15 residues. Germline values: CDR1 SGHTA, CDR2 FQGNSA. V lost 2 bases and J 5 bases, leaving 13 bases between the germline ends. CDR3 sequence: CASSLQGRLNNEQFF. The CDR3 region has the DNA TGTGCCAGCAGCTTACAGGGGAGGTTGAACAATGAGCAGTTCTTC.

This sequence joins TRBV6-1 and TRBJ2-5, with 9 bases matching TRBD1. V lost 3 bases and J lost 2; bases outside the gene matches: 10. CDR3 size: 17 residues. From germline, CDR1 is MNHNS and CDR2 SASEGT. DNA of the CDR3: TGTGCCAGCAGTGACGGGACAGGGCTGCCTAGGCAAGAGACCCAGTACTTC. Its protein product is CASSDGTGLPRQETQYF.

The gene calls are TRBV11-3 and TRBJ2-2; the match to TRBD1 covers 8 bases. CDR1 is SGHNT, CDR2 YENEEA, per germline. J gave up 3 bases and V 5 bases, and 8 bases lay outside the gene matches. This CDR3 is built from 16 residues. DNA for the CDR3: TGTGCCAGCAGCGGGCCTTGGACAGGGCACACCGGGGAGCTGTTTTTT. Translation: CASSGPWTGHTGELFF.

The chain couples TRBV5-6 to TRBJ2-1; D might be TRBD1 (6 bases). This CDR3 spans 16 amino acids. Germline V gene data show CDR1 as SGHDT and CDR2 as YYEEEE. V gave up 4 bases and J gave up 5 bases, with 19 bases separating them. The CDR3 DNA follows: TGTGCCAGCAGCGCCCCGAGGGGGATTTTGAACAATGAGCAGTTCTTC. Amino acids: CASSAPRGILNNEQFF.

The chain couples TRBV28 to TRBJ1-5; TRBD1 aligns across 7 bases. CDR1 and CDR2 (germline): MDHEN, SYDVKM. Trimming cost V 7 bases and J 3 bases; bases outside gene matches: 12. The CDR3 extends over 16 amino acids. The DNA for the CDR3 is TGTGCCAGCAATACTCTAGGGGGACAGCTCAATCAGCCCCAGCATTTT. Protein: CASNTLGGQLNQPQHF.

This chain uses TRBV28 with TRBJ1-3; 7 bases map to TRBD1. From germline, CDR1 is MDHEN and CDR2 SYDVKM. With V trimmed by 6 bases and J by 10 bases, 9 bases remained unmatched. The CDR3 contains 13 residues. The CDR3 DNA follows: TGTGCCAGCAGCCAAACCAGGGGGGGGACCATATATTTT. Translating gives CASSQTRGGTIYF.

The chain couples TRBV10-3 to TRBJ1-5; no firm D call. V was shortened by 0 bases and J by 7 bases, with 7 bases between the two germline ends. Germline V CDR1 and CDR2: ENHRY, SYGVKD. The CDR3 loop spans 13 amino acids. CDR3 region: CAISESVGQPQHF. Written as DNA, the CDR3 is TGTGCCATCAGTGAGTCCGTGGGGCAGCCCCAGCATTTT.

This clone was recorded once. J is TRBJ1-2 and V is TRBV28; 7 nucleotides align to TRBD1. The CDR3 runs to 14 residues. Germline CDR1 MDHEN, CDR2 SYDVKM. Trimming cost V 3 bases and J 3 bases; bases outside gene matches: 4. The CDR3 sequence: CASSLTRGDYGYTF. Here the CDR3 DNA reads TGTGCCAGCAGTTTGACCAGGGGGGACTATGGCTACACCTTC.

This rearrangement joins TRBV6-6 to TRBJ2-1; 12 nucleotides agree with TRBD2. Germline values: CDR1 MNHNY, CDR2 SVGAGI (reference sequence). V was clipped by 7 bases and J by 5 bases; unmatched bases: 9. The CDR3 contains 16 residues. The CDR3 sequence is CASTIMTSGSNNEQFF. Written as DNA, the CDR3 is TGTGCCAGCACCATCATGACTAGCGGGAGTAACAATGAGCAGTTCTTC.

This sequence joins TRBV5-1 and TRBJ1-5; TRBD1 might be the D (5 bases). Germline V gives CDR1 SGHRS, CDR2 YFSETQ. The germline V and J ends were trimmed by 0 bases and 2 bases, with 12 bases remaining between them. The CDR3 is 16 amino acids. The CDR3 here is CASSLGPRDGNQPQHF. The CDR3 DNA reads as TGCGCCAGCAGCTTGGGGCCCAGGGACGGCAATCAGCCCCAGCATTTT.